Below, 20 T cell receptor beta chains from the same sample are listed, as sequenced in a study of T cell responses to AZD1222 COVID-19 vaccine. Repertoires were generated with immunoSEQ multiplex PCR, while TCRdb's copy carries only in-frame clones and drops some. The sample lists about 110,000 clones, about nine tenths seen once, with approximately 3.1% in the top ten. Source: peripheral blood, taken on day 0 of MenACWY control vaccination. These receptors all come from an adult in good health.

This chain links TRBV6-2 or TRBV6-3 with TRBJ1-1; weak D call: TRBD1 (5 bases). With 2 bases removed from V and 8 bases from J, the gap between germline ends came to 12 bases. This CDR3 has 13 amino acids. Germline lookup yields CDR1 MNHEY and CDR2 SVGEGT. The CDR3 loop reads CASSYPDTGEAFF. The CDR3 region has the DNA TGTGCCAGCAGTTACCCGGACACTGGCGAAGCTTTCTTT.

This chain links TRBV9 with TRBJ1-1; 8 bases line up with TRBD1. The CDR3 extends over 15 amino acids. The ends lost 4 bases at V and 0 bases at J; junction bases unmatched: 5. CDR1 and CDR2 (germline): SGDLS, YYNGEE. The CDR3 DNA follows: TGTGCCAGCAGCCCACGGGACAGGCTGAACACTGAAGCTTTCTTT. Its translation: CASSPRDRLNTEAFF.

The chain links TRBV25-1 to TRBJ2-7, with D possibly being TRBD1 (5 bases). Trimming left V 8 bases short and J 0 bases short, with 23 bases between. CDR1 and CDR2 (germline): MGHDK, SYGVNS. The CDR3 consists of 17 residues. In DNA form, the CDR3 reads TGTGCCAGCCGCAGTTCCTCAGTGACAGCTCGCTCCTACGAGCAGTACTTC. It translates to CASRSSSVTARSYEQYF.

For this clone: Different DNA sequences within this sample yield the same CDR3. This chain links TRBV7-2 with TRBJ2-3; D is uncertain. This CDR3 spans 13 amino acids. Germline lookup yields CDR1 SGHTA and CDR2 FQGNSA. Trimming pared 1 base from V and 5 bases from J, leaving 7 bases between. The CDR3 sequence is CASSLVGGDTQYF. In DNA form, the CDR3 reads TGTGCCAGCAGCTTAGTAGGCGGAGATACGCAGTATTTT.

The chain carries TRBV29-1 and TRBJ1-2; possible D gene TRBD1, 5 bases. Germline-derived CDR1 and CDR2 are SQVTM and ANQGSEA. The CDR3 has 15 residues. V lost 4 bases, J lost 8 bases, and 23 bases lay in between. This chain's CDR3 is CSVVLFDSPYFGYTF. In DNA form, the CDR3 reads TGCAGCGTTGTATTATTCGACAGCCCCTATTTCGGCTACACCTTC.

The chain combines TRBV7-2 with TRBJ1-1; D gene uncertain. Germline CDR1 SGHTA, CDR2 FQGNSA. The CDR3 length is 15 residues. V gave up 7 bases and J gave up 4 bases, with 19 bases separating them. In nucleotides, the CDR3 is TGTGCCAGCAACCAGCTCGGACCGGGAGGCACTGAAGCTTTCTTT. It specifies CASNQLGPGGTEAFF.

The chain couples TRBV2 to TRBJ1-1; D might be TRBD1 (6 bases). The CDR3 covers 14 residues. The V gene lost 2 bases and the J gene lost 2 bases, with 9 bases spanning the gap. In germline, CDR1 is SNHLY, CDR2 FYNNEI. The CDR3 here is CASSERQVNTEAFF. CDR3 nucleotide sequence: TGTGCCAGCAGTGAAAGACAGGTTAACACTGAAGCTTTCTTT.

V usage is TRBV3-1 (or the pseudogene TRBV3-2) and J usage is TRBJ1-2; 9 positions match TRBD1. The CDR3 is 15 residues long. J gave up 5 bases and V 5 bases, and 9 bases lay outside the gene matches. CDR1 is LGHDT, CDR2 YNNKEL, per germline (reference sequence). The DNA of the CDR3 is TGTGCCAGCAGCGGCCGGGACAGGGTTTTTTATGGCTACACCTTC. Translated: CASSGRDRVFYGYTF.

This chain's CDR3 is CASSLWGGTLETQYF. As DNA, the CDR3 is TGTGCCAGCAGTTTATGGGGGGGGACACTGGAGACCCAGTACTTC. The V call is TRBV27, the J call TRBJ2-5; D is perhaps TRBD2 (7 bases). Trimming left V 1 base short and J 5 bases short, with 14 bases between. Germline lookup yields CDR1 MNHEY and CDR2 SMNVEV (reference sequence). This CDR3 has 15 residues.

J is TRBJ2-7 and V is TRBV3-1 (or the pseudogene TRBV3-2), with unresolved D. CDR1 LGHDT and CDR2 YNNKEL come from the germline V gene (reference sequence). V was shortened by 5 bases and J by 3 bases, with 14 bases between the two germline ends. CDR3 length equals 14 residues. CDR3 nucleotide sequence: TGTGCCAGCAGCGTCGGATGGGGTGACTACGAGCAGTACTTC. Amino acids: CASSVGWGDYEQYF.

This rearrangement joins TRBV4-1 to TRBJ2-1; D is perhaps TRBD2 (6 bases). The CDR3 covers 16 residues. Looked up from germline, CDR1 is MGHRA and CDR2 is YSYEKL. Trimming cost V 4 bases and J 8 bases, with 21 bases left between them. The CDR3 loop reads CASSPPGGGGTYEQFF. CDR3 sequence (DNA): TGCGCCAGCAGCCCCCCTGGAGGTGGGGGGACCTATGAGCAGTTCTTC.

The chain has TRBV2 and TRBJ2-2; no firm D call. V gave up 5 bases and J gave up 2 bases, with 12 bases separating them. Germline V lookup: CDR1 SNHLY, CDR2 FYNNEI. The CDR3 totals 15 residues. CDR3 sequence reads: CASSQDFLNTGELFF. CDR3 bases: TGTGCCAGCAGTCAAGACTTCCTTAACACCGGGGAGCTGTTTTTT.

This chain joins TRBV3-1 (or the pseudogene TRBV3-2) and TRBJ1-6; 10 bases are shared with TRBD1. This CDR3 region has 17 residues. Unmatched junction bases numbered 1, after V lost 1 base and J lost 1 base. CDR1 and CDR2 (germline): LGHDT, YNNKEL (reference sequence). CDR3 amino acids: CASSQGTGGSYNSPLHF. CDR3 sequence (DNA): TGTGCCAGCAGCCAAGGGACAGGGGGTTCCTATAATTCACCCCTCCACTTT.

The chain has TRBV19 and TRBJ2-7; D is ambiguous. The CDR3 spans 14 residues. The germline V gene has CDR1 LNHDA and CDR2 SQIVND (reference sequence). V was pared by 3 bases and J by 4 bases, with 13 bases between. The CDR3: CASSMVANGYEQYF. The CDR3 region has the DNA TGTGCCAGTAGTATGGTGGCCAACGGTTACGAGCAGTACTTC.

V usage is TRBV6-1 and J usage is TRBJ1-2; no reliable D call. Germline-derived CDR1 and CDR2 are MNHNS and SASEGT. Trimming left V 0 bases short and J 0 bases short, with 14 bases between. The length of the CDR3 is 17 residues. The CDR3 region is CASSEALISVANYGYTF. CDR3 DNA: TGTGCCAGCAGTGAAGCGTTAATTTCGGTAGCTAACTATGGCTACACCTTC.

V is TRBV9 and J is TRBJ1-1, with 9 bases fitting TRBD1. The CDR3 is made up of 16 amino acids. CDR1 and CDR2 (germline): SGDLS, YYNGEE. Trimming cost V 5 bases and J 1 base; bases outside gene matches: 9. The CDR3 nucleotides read TGTGCCAGCAGGGACAACCGGGACAGGGCGAACACTGAAGCTTTCTTT. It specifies CASRDNRDRANTEAFF.

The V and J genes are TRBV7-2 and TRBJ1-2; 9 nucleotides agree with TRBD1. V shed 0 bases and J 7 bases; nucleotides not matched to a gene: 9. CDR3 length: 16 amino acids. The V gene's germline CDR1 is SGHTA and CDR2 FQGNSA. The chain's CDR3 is CASSLAGDRVLRGYTF. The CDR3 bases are TGTGCCAGCAGCTTAGCGGGGGACAGGGTGCTTCGTGGCTACACCTTC.

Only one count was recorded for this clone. For the CDR3, the DNA is TGTGCCTGGAGTGGGGGTGGCGAGCAGTACTTC. It is translated as CAWSGGGEQYF. The chain has TRBV30 and TRBJ2-7; D ambiguous. Germline assignment: CDR1 GTSNPN and CDR2 SVGIG (reference sequence). This CDR3 spans 11 amino acids. The ends were cut back, 1 base at V and 6 bases at J, with 7 bases in the middle.

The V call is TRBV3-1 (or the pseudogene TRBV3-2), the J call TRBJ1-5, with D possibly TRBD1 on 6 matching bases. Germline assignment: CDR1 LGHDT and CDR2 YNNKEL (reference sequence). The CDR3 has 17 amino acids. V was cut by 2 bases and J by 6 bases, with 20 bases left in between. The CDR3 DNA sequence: TGTGCCAGCAGCCAAAGTGGGGGGGGCAGGGCCGGTCAGCCCCAGCATTTT. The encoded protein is CASSQSGGGRAGQPQHF.

CDR3 loop: CASSYGTTNEQFF. The CDR3 nucleotides are TGTGCCAGCAGTTACGGGACTACCAATGAGCAGTTCTTC. J is TRBJ2-1 and V is TRBV28; 7 nucleotides align to TRBD2. V lost 4 bases and J lost 6; bases outside the gene matches: 3. Germline V gene sequence: CDR1 MDHEN, CDR2 SYDVKM. The CDR3 is 13 residues long.